The present TCR beta chain was sequenced within a study of shared clonotypes between healthy human individuals. The CDR3 covers 15 residues. V lost 1 base to trimming and J lost 4 bases; unmatched junction nucleotides: 1. The germline CDR1 and CDR2 sequences are MDHEN and SYDVKM. Recent acute infections and vaccinations were absent in the healthy HIV-negative adult donors. Donors, without exception, were Caucasian adults residing in Nashville, Tennessee. Study-level results: Across subsets, estimated richness was generally greater for naive than for memory populations. Incomplete sequencing of sorted subsets was indicated by rarefaction despite large depth.

The assay was immunoSEQ multiplex PCR, and TCRdb's table has in-frame clones only and misses some. The data show millions of clones, with more than 80% seen just once and about 0.39% held by the top ten. With regard to this clone: Its antigen is unidentified. The sample has other DNA sequences that encode this CDR3 too.

The rearrangement uses TRBV28 and TRBJ2-1; 10 bases are shared with TRBD2. The sequencing sample was made of naive CD4+ T cells from PBMCs. Documented subset: CD45RA+ positively selected. The sequence came from a man aged 18 to 30 in good health. Some clones in this sample may be carry-over from other donors' samples. CDR3 in DNA: TGTGCCAGCAGTTTATCTAGCGGGAGTTACAATGAGCAGTTCTTC. Its protein product is CASSLSSGSYNEQFF.